A selection of T cell receptor beta chains follows, all from one sample in a study of siplizumab effects on memory and regulatory T cells. Method: immunoSEQ multiplex PCR; TCRdb's copy keeps in-frame clones and lacks some. The top ten hold 17% of the sample, which has about 50,000 clones, over 90% seen once. Sequencing input: CD8+ T cells sorted from blood. The source of these receptors is a human donor in good health. Each CDR3 is given with its conserved first and last residue. D genes are given only for firm matches. Size is omitted from some rows. Given values are once, few, many or a class for expanded clones.

d_gene: NA
v_gene: TRBV29-1
j_gene: TRBJ2-5
abundance: once
CDR3nt: TGCAGCGACCAGCGGCCAGTTGACTTC
CDR3aa: CSDQRPVDF

d_gene: TRBD1
v_gene: TRBV9
j_gene: TRBJ2-7
abundance: NA
CDR3nt: TGTGCCAGCAGCGTAGGACAGGGGGGATACGAGCAGTACTTC
CDR3aa: CASSVGQGGYEQYF

d_gene: NA
v_gene: TRBV9
j_gene: TRBJ2-1
abundance: NA
CDR3nt: TGTGCCAGCAGCCCCGGGGCGGGTTCCTACAATGAGCAGTTCTTC
CDR3aa: CASSPGAGSYNEQFF

d_gene: NA
v_gene: TRBV4-1
j_gene: TRBJ1-1
abundance: once
CDR3nt: TGCGCCAGCAGCCAAGAATCTGAGACTGAAGCTTTCTTT
CDR3aa: CASSQESETEAFF

d_gene: TRBD1
v_gene: TRBV4-1
j_gene: TRBJ2-5
abundance: NA
CDR3nt: TGCGCCAGCAGCATCGACAGGGTAGGGGAGACCCAGTACTTC
CDR3aa: CASSIDRVGETQYF

d_gene: NA
v_gene: TRBV9
j_gene: TRBJ1-1
abundance: NA
CDR3nt: TGTGCCAGCAGCGCCTACATTACAGGGTCCCCTGAAGCTTTCTTT
CDR3aa: CASSAYITGSPEAFF

d_gene: TRBD1
v_gene: TRBV5-1
j_gene: TRBJ2-5
abundance: NA
CDR3nt: TGCGCCAGCAGCTCCACCCCGGGACAGGACCCGGAGACCCAGTACTTC
CDR3aa: CASSSTPGQDPETQYF

d_gene: NA
v_gene: TRBV29-1
j_gene: TRBJ2-7
abundance: NA
CDR3nt: TGCAGCGTTGAATCTCGGGACGCCGAAGCCTCCTACGAGCAGTACTTC
CDR3aa: CSVESRDAEASYEQYF

d_gene: TRBD1
v_gene: TRBV10-3
j_gene: TRBJ2-7
abundance: NA
CDR3nt: TGTGCCTCGCTTAAGGGACAGGGGAACGAGCAGTACTTC
CDR3aa: CASLKGQGNEQYF

d_gene: NA
v_gene: TRBV5-8
j_gene: TRBJ2-7
abundance: NA
CDR3nt: TGTGCCAGCAGCTTGGGGTACTCCTACGAGCAGTACTTC
CDR3aa: CASSLGYSYEQYF

d_gene: TRBD1
v_gene: TRBV9
j_gene: TRBJ1-2
abundance: NA
CDR3nt: TGTGCCAGCAGCGTCTCCGACAGGGTGCCCGGCTACACCTTC
CDR3aa: CASSVSDRVPGYTF

d_gene: NA
v_gene: TRBV28
j_gene: TRBJ2-7
abundance: NA
CDR3nt: TGTGCCAGCCAAACTCCTCGGAGGAATCCCCCCTACGAGCAGTACTTC
CDR3aa: CASQTPRRNPPYEQYF

d_gene: TRBD1
v_gene: TRBV5-4
j_gene: TRBJ2-5
abundance: NA
CDR3nt: TGTGCCAGCAGCGGCAGGGGGCAAGAGACCCAGTACTTC
CDR3aa: CASSGRGQETQYF

d_gene: NA
v_gene: TRBV10-1
j_gene: TRBJ2-7
abundance: NA
CDR3nt: TGCGCCAGCAGTGGGGCAACCTACGAGCAGTACTTC
CDR3aa: CASSGATYEQYF

d_gene: NA
v_gene: TRBV13
j_gene: TRBJ2-7
abundance: few
CDR3nt: TGTGCCAGCAGCTCCAAGACAGTATACTCCTACGAGCAGTACTTC
CDR3aa: CASSSKTVYSYEQYF

d_gene: NA
v_gene: TRBV9
j_gene: TRBJ1-4
abundance: once
CDR3nt: TGTGCCAGCAGCGTCGGGCAGCGTTCTAATGAAAAACTGTTTTTT
CDR3aa: CASSVGQRSNEKLFF

d_gene: NA
v_gene: TRBV4-1
j_gene: TRBJ1-3
abundance: NA
CDR3nt: TGCGCCAGCAGCCGCGAGAACTTAGGTTCCGGAAACACCATATATTTT
CDR3aa: CASSRENLGSGNTIYF

d_gene: NA
v_gene: TRBV27
j_gene: TRBJ1-1
abundance: NA
CDR3nt: TGTGCCAGCAGACTGAACACTGAAGCTTTCTTT
CDR3aa: CASRLNTEAFF

d_gene: NA
v_gene: TRBV19
j_gene: TRBJ2-1
abundance: NA
CDR3nt: TGTGCCAGTAGTATAAGGGGGTCCTACAATGAGCAGTTCTTC
CDR3aa: CASSIRGSYNEQFF

d_gene: NA
v_gene: TRBV7-9
j_gene: TRBJ2-7
abundance: NA
CDR3nt: TGTGCCAGCAGCTTAGGTATCACCGGCGAGCAGTACTTC
CDR3aa: CASSLGITGEQYF

d_gene: NA
v_gene: TRBV6-6
j_gene: TRBJ1-1
abundance: NA
CDR3nt: TGTGCCAGCAGTACCTTTGGGCAGGGCGACACTGAAGCTTTCTTT
CDR3aa: CASSTFGQGDTEAFF

d_gene: NA
v_gene: TRBV6-6
j_gene: TRBJ2-1
abundance: NA
CDR3nt: TGTGCCAGCGGGATAGGGGGAGGGGATGAGCAGTTCTTC
CDR3aa: CASGIGGGDEQFF

d_gene: NA
v_gene: TRBV9
j_gene: TRBJ2-7
abundance: NA
CDR3nt: TGTGCCAGCAGCGAGGGGTACGAGCAGTACTTC
CDR3aa: CASSEGYEQYF

d_gene: NA
v_gene: TRBV11-2
j_gene: TRBJ2-2
abundance: NA
CDR3nt: TGTGCCAGCTTATCGGGGCCCGGGGAGCTGTTTTTT
CDR3aa: CASLSGPGELFF

d_gene: NA
v_gene: TRBV5-6
j_gene: TRBJ1-1
abundance: NA
CDR3nt: TGTGCCAGCAGCGCTTTGGACAGGAACACTGAAGCTTTCTTT
CDR3aa: CASSALDRNTEAFF

d_gene: NA
v_gene: TRBV6-5
j_gene: TRBJ2-2
abundance: NA
CDR3nt: TGTGCCAGCAGTTACTCAAGGGCCCTTGGGGAGCTGTTTTTT
CDR3aa: CASSYSRALGELFF

d_gene: NA
v_gene: TRBV5-1
j_gene: TRBJ2-7
abundance: NA
CDR3nt: TGCGCCAGCAGCCCAGATACAGGGAGCTCCTACGAGCAGTACTTC
CDR3aa: CASSPDTGSSYEQYF

d_gene: NA
v_gene: TRBV10-3
j_gene: TRBJ2-1
abundance: NA
CDR3nt: TGTGCCATCAGTGAGAGTTTTACAGGCCCCAATGAGCAGTTCTTC
CDR3aa: CAISESFTGPNEQFF

d_gene: NA
v_gene: TRBV11-2
j_gene: TRBJ1-1
abundance: NA
CDR3nt: TGTGCCAGCAGCCCCGGGGGGATTGAAGCTTTCTTT
CDR3aa: CASSPGGIEAFF

d_gene: NA
v_gene: TRBV5-5
j_gene: TRBJ1-4
abundance: NA
CDR3nt: TGTGCCACCAAATTATGGGACGGGAATGAAAAACTGTTTTTT
CDR3aa: CATKLWDGNEKLFF

d_gene: NA
v_gene: TRBV27
j_gene: TRBJ1-5
abundance: NA
CDR3nt: TGTGCCAGCAGTTTGAGTTCCCCTCGGCCCCAGCATTTT
CDR3aa: CASSLSSPRPQHF

d_gene: NA
v_gene: TRBV6-5
j_gene: TRBJ2-1
abundance: NA
CDR3nt: TGTGCCAGCAGTCTTGGAGGGCTTGGTGAGCAGTTCTTC
CDR3aa: CASSLGGLGEQFF

d_gene: NA
v_gene: TRBV6-6
j_gene: TRBJ2-7
abundance: NA
CDR3nt: TGTGCCAGCAGTTACCGGGGCGCCTACGAGCAGTACTTC
CDR3aa: CASSYRGAYEQYF